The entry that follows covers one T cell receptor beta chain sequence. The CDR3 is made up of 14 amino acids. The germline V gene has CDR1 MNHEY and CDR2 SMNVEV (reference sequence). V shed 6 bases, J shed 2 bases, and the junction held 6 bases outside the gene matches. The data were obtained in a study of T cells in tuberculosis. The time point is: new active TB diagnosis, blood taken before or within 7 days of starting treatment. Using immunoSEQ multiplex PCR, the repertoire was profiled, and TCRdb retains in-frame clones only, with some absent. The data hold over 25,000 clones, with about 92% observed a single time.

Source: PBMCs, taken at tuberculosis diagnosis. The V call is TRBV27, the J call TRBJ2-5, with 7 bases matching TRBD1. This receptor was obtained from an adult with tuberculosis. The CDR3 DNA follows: TGTGCCAGCAGAGGACCGGACAGGCAAGAGACCCAGTACTTC. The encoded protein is CASRGPDRQETQYF.